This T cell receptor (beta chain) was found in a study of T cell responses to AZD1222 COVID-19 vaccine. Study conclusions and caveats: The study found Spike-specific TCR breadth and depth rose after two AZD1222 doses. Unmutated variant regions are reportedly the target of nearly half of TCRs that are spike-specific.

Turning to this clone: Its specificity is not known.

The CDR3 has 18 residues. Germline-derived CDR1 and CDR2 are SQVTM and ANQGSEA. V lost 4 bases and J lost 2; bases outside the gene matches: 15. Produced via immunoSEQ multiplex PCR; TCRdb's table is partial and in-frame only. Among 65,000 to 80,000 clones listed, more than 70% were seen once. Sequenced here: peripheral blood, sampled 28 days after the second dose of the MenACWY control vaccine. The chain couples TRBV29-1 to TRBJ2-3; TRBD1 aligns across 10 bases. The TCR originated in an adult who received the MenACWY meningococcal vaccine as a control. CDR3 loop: CSVVFGQGVLGSTDTQYF. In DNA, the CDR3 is TGCAGCGTTGTGTTTGGACAGGGGGTACTTGGATCCACAGATACGCAGTATTTT.